This passage covers 12 T cell receptor beta chains from one sample sequenced in a study of CD8+CD57+ T cells in acquired aplastic anemia. The template for TCR beta VDJ and CDR3 sequence profiling was genomic DNA. Using its own MiXCR run on the reads, TCRdb lists one record per CDR3 protein. The table lists about 210,000 distinct CDR3 sequences, around 63% of them singletons. The sample was sorted CD4+, CD8+, or CD8+CD57+ T cells (not recorded which) from PBMCs. The source of these receptors is a human donor in good health.

The gene calls are TRBV24-1 and TRBJ2-2; D unclear. Trimming pared 5 bases from V and 6 bases from J, leaving 9 bases between. The germline V gene encodes CDR1 KGHDR and CDR2 SFDVKD. This CDR3 comprises 13 residues. As DNA, the CDR3 is TGTGCCACCAGTGGCCCTGGGTCCGGGGAGCTGTTTTTT. It yields the protein CATSGPGSGELFF.

At least ten counts were recorded for this clonotype. This chain uses TRBV6-1 with TRBJ1-5; 8 nucleotides line up with TRBD1. The junction had 12 bases not matched to a gene; V was cut back by 9 bases and J by 5 bases. Germline lookup yields CDR1 MNHNS and CDR2 SASEGT. CDR3 length: 15 residues. The CDR3 DNA is TGTGCCAGTGTTCTCCGGGACAGGAGCGATCAGCCCCAGCATTTT. Protein product: CASVLRDRSDQPQHF.

This clonotype showed up just a few times. This chain uses TRBV2 with TRBJ2-7; tentative D call: TRBD2 (5 bases). The CDR3 extends over 14 amino acids. The germline V gene encodes CDR1 SNHLY and CDR2 FYNNEI. V was cut by 6 bases and J by 0 bases, with 12 bases left in between. CDR3 DNA sequence: TGTGCCAGCAGATATGTGACTAACTCCTACGAGCAGTACTTC. Its translation: CASRYVTNSYEQYF.

The chain is built from TRBV24-1 and TRBJ2-2; D call uncertain. Germline loops: CDR1 KGHDR, CDR2 SFDVKD. V lost 8 bases, J lost 0 bases, and 9 bases lay in between. The CDR3 is 14 residues long. The CDR3 is CATKGCANTGELFF. CDR3 nucleotides: TGTGCCACCAAGGGCTGTGCGAACACCGGGGAGCTGTTTTTT.

This clonotype appeared many times. V usage is TRBV7-2 and J usage is TRBJ1-2; 7 bases map to TRBD1. V dropped 1 base and J dropped 3; count of bases not matched to a gene: 8. This CDR3 comprises 16 residues. Germline V CDR1 and CDR2: SGHTA, FQGNSA. The CDR3 nucleotides are TGTGCCAGCAGCTTAGACCGCCAGGGGGGTGACTATGGCTACACCTTC. Amino acids: CASSLDRQGGDYGYTF.

There are a few counts of this clonotype. The chain joins TRBV29-1 to TRBJ1-1, with 7 bases fitting TRBD1. Germline CDR1 reads SQVTM; CDR2 reads ANQGSEA. This CDR3 has 13 amino acids. V dropped 5 bases and J dropped 3; count of bases not matched to a gene: 6. The CDR3 DNA reads TGCAGCGTTACCCGGACAGGAGACACTGAAGCTTTCTTT. As protein: CSVTRTGDTEAFF.

This chain uses TRBV7-2 with TRBJ1-2; D not resolved. This CDR3 comprises 15 residues. Germline V lookup: CDR1 SGHTA, CDR2 FQGNSA. The V and J ends lost 1 base and 2 bases respectively, with 11 bases between them. The CDR3 reads CASSLGGPGNYGYTF. The CDR3 DNA reads as TGTGCCAGCAGCTTAGGAGGTCCGGGGAACTATGGCTACACCTTC.

A word on this clonotype: A much larger clone differs by one base, so this may be a read error. Lacking the conserved final phenylalanine or tryptophan, this CDR3 likely reflects a read error. The chain uses TRBV7-9 and TRBJ2-3; TRBD1 aligns across 7 bases. CDR3 size: 15 residues. CDR1 and CDR2 (germline): SEHNR, FQNEAQ (reference sequence). The trim removed 3 bases at V and 4 bases at J, leaving 7 bases unmatched. The CDR3 DNA is TGTGCCAGCAGCTTGAAGGGGGCGCGTCCAGATACGCAGTATGTT. Residues: CASSLKGARPDTQYV.

The rearrangement links TRBV7-9 to TRBJ2-2; D ambiguous. The V and J ends lost 1 base and 5 bases respectively, with 5 bases between them. Germline V CDR1 and CDR2: SEHNR, FQNEAQ (reference sequence). The CDR3 length is 13 residues. CDR3 nucleotides: TGTGCCAGCAGCTTAGATATGACCGGGGAGCTGTTTTTT. Encoded protein: CASSLDMTGELFF.

Of note for this clonotype: One junction end does not reproduce the germline sequence, and a read error may be involved. The rearrangement joins TRBV5-1 to TRBJ2-3, with D unclear. The CDR3 is 12 residues long. Germline-derived CDR1 and CDR2 are SGHRS and YFSETQ. The CDR3 nucleotides are TGTGCCAGCAGCTCGGGCCCGGATACGCAGTATTTT. It codes for CASSSGPDTQYF. The full variable domain, with the rest looked up from reference TRBV5-1 and TRBJ2-3, is KAGVTQTPRYLIKTRGQQVTLSCSPISGHRSVSWYQQTPGQGLQFLFEYFSETQRNKGNFPGRFSGRQFSNSRSEMNVSTLELGDSALYLCASSSGPDTQYFGPGTRLTVL.

This clonotype was counted at least ten times. The rearrangement joins TRBV7-9 to TRBJ1-3, with TRBD1 identical over 10 bases. The CDR3 covers 19 residues. CDR1 is SEHNR and CDR2 is FQNEAQ in the germline V gene (reference sequence). V trimming: 2 bases; J trimming: 0 bases; junction bases outside the gene matches: 10. CDR3 in DNA: TGTGCCAGCAGCTTAAGAGACAGGGGGCACCCGAGCTCTGGAAACACCATATATTTT. Residues: CASSLRDRGHPSSGNTIYF.

In its sample, this clonotype was seen a few times. This chain uses TRBV4-1 with TRBJ1-4; no definite D call. This CDR3 comprises 14 residues. Trimming took off 7 bases at V and 3 bases at J, with 12 bases between the two ends. The germline CDR1 and CDR2 sequences are MGHRA and YSYEKL. CDR3 sequence (DNA): TGCGCCAGCACCGTCAGCGGAGCTAATGAAAAACTGTTTTTT. It is translated as CASTVSGANEKLFF.